The entry below gives a single TCR beta chain sequence along with its context. The antigen is undetermined. The TCRbeta library incorporated unique molecular identifiers. TCRdb re-called the PCR reads with MiXCR, one entry per CDR3 protein. Of hundreds of thousands of distinct CDR3 sequences in the sample, 10% to 15% were seen once. Germline-derived CDR1 and CDR2 are SQVTM and ANQGSEA. With 3 bases clipped from V and 3 bases from J, the junction kept 3 bases outside the gene matches. The CDR3 totals 14 residues. The record originates from a study of T-cell reconstitution after alpha-beta-depleted transplantation in children. Overall study findings and caveats: Some patients' high day-60 TCRbeta diversity was attributed to recipient cells surviving conditioning. T-cell counts and diversity were attributed mostly to newly produced T cells one year after transplant.

The rearrangement uses TRBV29-1 and TRBJ2-1; 9 bases match TRBD2. The sample consisted of PBMCs, mostly from graft donor cells, taken 360 days after TCRalphabeta/CD19-depleted stem cell transplant. The TCR sequence derives from a male patient aged 10-17 years who had a stem cell transplant for acute myeloid leukemia, so the T cells may come from the graft donor. Here the CDR3 reads CSVDSGSYYNEQFF. The CDR3 nucleotides read TGCAGCGTTGATAGCGGGAGTTACTACAATGAGCAGTTCTTC.